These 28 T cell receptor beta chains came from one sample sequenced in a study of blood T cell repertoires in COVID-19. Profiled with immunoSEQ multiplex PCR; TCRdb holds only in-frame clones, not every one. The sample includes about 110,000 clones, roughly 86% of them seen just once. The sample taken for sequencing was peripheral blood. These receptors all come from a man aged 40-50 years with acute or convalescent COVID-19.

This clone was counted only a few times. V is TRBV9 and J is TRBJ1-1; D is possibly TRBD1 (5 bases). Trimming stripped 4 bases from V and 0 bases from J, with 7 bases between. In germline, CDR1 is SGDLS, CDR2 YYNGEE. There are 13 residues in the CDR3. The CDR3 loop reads CASSIQVNTEAFF. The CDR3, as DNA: TGTGCCAGCAGCATACAGGTGAACACTGAAGCTTTCTTT.

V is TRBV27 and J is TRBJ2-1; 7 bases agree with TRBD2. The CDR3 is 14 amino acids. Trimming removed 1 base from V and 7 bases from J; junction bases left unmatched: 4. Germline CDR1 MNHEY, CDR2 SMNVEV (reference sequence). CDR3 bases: TGTGCCAGCAGTTTATGGGGGGGTTGGAATGAGCAGTTCTTC. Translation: CASSLWGGWNEQFF.

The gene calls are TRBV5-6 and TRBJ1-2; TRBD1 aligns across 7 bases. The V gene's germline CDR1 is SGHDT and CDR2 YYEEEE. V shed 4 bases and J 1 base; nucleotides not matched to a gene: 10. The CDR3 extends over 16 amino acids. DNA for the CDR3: TGTGCCAGCAGCGTACTAGGGGGCTCGGGTAACTATGGCTACACCTTC. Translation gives CASSVLGGSGNYGYTF.

The chain's CDR3 is CASSLVQLAYNYNEQFF. DNA of the CDR3: TGTGCCAGCAGCTTAGTACAACTAGCTTACAATTACAATGAGCAGTTCTTC. The V and J genes are TRBV7-2 and TRBJ2-1; a weak D match, TRBD2 (6 bases). The CDR3 is 17 residues long. CDR1 and CDR2 from the germline V gene are SGHTA and FQGNSA. V shed 1 base and J shed 4 bases, with 17 bases lying between them.

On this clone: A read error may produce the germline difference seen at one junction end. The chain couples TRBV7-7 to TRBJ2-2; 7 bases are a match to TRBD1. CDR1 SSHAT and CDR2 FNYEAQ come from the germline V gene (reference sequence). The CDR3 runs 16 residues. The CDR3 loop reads CASSARQGTGTGELFF. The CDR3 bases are TGTGCTAGCAGCGCGAGACAGGGAACGGGCACCGGGGAGCTGTTTTTT.

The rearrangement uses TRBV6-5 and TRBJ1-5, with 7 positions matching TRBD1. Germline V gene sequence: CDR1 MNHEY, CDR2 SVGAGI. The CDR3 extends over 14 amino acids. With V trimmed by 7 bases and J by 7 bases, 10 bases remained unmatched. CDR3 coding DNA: TGTGCCAGCACCGCCCAGACAGGGCTCCAGCCCCAGCATTTT. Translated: CASTAQTGLQPQHF.

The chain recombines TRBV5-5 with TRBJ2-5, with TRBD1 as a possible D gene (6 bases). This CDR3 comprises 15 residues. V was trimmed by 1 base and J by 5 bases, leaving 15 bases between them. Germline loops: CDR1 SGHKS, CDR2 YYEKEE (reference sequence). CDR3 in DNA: TGTGCCAGCAGCTTGATTATCACAGGGATTGAGACCCAGTACTTC. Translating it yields CASSLIITGIETQYF. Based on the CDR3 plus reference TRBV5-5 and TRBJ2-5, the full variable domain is DAGVTQSPTHLIKTRGQQVTLRCSPISGHKSVSWYQQVLGQGPQFIFQYYEKEERGRGNFPDRFSARQFPNYSSELNVNALLLGDSALYLCASSLIITGIETQYFGPGTRLLVL.

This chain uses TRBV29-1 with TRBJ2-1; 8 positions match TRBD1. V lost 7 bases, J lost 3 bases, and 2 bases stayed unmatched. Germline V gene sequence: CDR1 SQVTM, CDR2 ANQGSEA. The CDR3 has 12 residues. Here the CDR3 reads CSADRGYNEQFF. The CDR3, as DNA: TGCAGCGCCGACAGGGGCTACAATGAGCAGTTCTTC.

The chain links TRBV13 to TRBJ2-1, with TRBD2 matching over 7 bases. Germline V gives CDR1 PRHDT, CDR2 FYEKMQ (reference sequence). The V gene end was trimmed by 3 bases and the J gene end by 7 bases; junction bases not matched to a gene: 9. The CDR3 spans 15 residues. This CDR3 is CASSFWDPGGNEQFF. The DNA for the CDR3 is TGTGCCAGCAGCTTTTGGGACCCGGGAGGTAATGAGCAGTTCTTC.

The CDR3 sequence: CASSKRNLDPRNTDTQYF. The DNA for the CDR3 is TGTGCCAGCAGTAAACGAAACCTAGACCCAAGAAACACAGATACGCAGTATTTT. The V call is TRBV6-2 or TRBV6-3, the J call TRBJ2-3; D is ambiguous. CDR3 length equals 18 residues. Trimming removed 5 bases from V and 2 bases from J, with 23 bases in between. CDR1 MNHEY and CDR2 SVGEGT come from the germline V gene.

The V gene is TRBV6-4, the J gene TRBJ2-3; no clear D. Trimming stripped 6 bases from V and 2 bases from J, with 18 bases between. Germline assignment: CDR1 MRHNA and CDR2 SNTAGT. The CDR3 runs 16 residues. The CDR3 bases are TGTGCCAGCAGCGAGAAAAGTACGTGGGCCACAGATACGCAGTATTTT. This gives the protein CASSEKSTWATDTQYF.

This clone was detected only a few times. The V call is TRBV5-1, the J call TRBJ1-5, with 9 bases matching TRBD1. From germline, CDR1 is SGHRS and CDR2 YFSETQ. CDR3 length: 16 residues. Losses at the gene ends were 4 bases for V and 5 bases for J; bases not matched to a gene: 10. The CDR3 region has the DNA TGCGCCAGCAGCCTCTCCCCGGGACAGGGAGATCAGCCCCAGCATTTT. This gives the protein CASSLSPGQGDQPQHF.

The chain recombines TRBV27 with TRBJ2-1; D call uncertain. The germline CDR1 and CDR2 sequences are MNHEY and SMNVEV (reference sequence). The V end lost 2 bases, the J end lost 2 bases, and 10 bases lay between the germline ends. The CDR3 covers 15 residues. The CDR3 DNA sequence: TGTGCCAGCAGTTTAGCCTATAATCCCTACAATGAGCAGTTCTTC. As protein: CASSLAYNPYNEQFF.

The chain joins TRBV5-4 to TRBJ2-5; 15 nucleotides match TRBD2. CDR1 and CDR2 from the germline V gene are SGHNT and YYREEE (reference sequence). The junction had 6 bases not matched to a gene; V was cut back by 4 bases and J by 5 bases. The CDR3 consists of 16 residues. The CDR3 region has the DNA TGTGCCAGCAGCCCAAGGACTAGCGGGGGGGCGGAGACCCAGTACTTC. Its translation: CASSPRTSGGAETQYF.

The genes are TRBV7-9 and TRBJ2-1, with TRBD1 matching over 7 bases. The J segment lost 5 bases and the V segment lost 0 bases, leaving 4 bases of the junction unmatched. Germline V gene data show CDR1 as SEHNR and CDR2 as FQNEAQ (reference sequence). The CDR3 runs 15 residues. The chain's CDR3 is CASSLAGGADNEQFF. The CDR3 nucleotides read TGTGCCAGCAGCTTAGCAGGGGGCGCCGACAATGAGCAGTTCTTC.

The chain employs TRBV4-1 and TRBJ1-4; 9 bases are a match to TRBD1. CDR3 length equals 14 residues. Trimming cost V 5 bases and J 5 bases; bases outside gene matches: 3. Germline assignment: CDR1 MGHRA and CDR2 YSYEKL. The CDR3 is CASSWGQGNEKLFF. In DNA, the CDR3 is TGCGCCAGCAGCTGGGGACAGGGAAATGAAAAACTGTTTTTT.

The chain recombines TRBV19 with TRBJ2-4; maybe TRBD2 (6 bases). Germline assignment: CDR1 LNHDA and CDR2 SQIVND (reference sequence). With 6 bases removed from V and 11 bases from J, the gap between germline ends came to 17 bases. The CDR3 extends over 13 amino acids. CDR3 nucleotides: TGTGCCAGTAGCAAGATGGACGGGGAGGTTCAGTACTTC. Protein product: CASSKMDGEVQYF.

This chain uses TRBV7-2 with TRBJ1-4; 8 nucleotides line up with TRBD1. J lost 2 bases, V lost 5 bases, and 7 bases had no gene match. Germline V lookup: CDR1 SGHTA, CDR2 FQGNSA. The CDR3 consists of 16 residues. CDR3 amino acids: CASSPDRGWTNEKLFF. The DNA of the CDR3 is TGTGCCAGCAGCCCTGACAGGGGATGGACTAATGAAAAACTGTTTTTT. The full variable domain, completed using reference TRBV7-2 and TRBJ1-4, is GAGVSQSPSNKVTEKGKDVELRCDPISGHTALYWYRQSLGQGLEFLIYFQGNSAPDKSGLPSDRFSAERTGGSVSTLTIQRTQQEDSAVYLCASSPDRGWTNEKLFFGSGTQLSVL.

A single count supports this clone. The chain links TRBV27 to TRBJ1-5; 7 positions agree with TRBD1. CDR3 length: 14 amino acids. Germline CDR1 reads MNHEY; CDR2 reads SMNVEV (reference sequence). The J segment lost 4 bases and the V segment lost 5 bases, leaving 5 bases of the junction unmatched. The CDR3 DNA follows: TGTGCCAGCAGTCGGACAGGTCGGAATCAGCCCCAGCATTTT. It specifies CASSRTGRNQPQHF.

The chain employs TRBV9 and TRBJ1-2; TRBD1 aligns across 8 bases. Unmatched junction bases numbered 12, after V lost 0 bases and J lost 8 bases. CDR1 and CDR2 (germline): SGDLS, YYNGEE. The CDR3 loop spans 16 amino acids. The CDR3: CASSVDSGGDLRGYTF. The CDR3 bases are TGTGCCAGCAGCGTAGATTCAGGGGGCGATTTAAGGGGCTACACCTTC. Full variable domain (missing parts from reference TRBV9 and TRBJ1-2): DSGVTQTPKHLITATGQRVTLRCSPRSGDLSVYWYQQSLDQGLQFLIQYYNGEERAKGNILERFSAQQFPDLHSELNLSSLELGDSALYFCASSVDSGGDLRGYTFGSGTRLTVV.

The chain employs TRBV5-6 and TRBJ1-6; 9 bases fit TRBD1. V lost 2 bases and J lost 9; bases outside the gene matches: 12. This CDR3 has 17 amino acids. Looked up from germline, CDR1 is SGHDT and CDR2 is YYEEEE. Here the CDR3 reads CASSLPGQGMVGSPLHF. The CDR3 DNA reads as TGTGCCAGCAGCTTACCGGGACAGGGAATGGTTGGTTCACCCCTCCACTTT.

The CDR3 nucleotides read TGTGCCAGCAGTGTACGGACAGACTCTGGAAACACCATATATTTT. This sequence encodes CASSVRTDSGNTIYF. The chain has TRBV2 and TRBJ1-3; possible D gene TRBD1, 6 bases. The CDR3 contains 15 residues. CDR1 and CDR2 (germline): SNHLY, FYNNEI. Trimming left V 4 bases short and J 0 bases short, with 10 bases between.

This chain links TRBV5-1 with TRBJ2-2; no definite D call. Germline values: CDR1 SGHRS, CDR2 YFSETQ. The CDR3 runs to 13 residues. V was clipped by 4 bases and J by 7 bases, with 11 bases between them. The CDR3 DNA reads TGCGCCAGCAGCCTCGATATAGTCGGGGAGCTGTTTTTT. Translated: CASSLDIVGELFF.

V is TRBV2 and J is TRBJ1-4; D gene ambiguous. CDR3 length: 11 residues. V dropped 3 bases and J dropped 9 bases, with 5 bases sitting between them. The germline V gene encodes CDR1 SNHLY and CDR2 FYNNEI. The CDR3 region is CASSESQKLFF. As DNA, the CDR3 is TGTGCCAGCAGTGAGAGCCAAAAACTGTTTTTT.

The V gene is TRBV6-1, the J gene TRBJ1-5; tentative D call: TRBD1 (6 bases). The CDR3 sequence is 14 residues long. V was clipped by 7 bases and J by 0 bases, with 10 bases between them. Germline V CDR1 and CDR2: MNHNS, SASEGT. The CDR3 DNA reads TGTGCCAGCATGGGACACACTAGCAATCAGCCCCAGCATTTT. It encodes CASMGHTSNQPQHF.

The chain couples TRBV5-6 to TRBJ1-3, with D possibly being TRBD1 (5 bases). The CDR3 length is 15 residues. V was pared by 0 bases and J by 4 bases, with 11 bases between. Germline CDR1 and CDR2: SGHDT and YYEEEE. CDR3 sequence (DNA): TGTGCCAGCAGCTTGGCCGGAAGACAGGGAAACACCATATATTTT. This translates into CASSLAGRQGNTIYF.

The CDR3 DNA is TGTGCCAGCAGCCCTACAGGAAACACCGGGGAGCTGTTTTTT. Translating gives CASSPTGNTGELFF. The chain has TRBV7-9 and TRBJ2-2, with a tentative D call TRBD1 (5 bases). V dropped 5 bases and J dropped 2 bases, with 9 bases sitting between them. CDR3 size: 14 residues. CDR1 SEHNR and CDR2 FQNEAQ come from the germline V gene (reference sequence).

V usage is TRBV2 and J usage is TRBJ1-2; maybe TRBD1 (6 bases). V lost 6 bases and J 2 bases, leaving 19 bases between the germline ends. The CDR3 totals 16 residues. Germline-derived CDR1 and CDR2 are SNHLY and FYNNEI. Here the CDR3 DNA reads TGTGCCAGCAGCAGAGAGGACAGACCCTCGAACTATGGCTACACCTTC. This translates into CASSREDRPSNYGYTF.